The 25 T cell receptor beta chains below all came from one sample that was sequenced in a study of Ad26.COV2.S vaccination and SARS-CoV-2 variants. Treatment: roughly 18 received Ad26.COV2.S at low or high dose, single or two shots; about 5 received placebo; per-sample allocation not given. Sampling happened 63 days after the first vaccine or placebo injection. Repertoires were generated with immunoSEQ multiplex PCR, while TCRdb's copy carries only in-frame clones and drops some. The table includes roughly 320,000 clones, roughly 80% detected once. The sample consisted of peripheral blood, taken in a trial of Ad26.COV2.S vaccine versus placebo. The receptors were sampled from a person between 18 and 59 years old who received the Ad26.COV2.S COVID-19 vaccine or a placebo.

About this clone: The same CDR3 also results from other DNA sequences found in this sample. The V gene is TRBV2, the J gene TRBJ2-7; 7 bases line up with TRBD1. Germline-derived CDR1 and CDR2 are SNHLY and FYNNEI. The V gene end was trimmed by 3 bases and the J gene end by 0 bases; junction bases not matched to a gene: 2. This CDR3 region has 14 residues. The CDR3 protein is CASSEDRSSYEQYF. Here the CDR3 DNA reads TGTGCCAGCAGTGAGGACAGGAGCTCCTACGAGCAGTACTTC. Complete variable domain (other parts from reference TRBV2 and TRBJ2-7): EPEVTQTPSHQVTQMGQEVILRCVPISNHLYFYWYRQILGQKVEFLVSFYNNEISEKSEIFDDQFSVERPDGSNFTLKIRSTKLEDSAMYFCASSEDRSSYEQYFGPGTRLTVT.

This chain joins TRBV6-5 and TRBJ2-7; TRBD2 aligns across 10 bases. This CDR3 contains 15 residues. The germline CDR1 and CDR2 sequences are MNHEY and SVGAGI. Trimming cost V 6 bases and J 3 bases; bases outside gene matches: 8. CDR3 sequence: CASRQRLAGGYEQYF. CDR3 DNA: TGTGCCAGCAGGCAACGACTAGCGGGCGGCTACGAGCAGTACTTC.

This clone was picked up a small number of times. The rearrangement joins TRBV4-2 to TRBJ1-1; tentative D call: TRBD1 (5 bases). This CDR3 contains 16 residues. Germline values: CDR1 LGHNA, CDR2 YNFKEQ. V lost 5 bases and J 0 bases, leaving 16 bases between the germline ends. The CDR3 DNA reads TGTGCCAGCAGCTCAGAGGAGGCGACAGTGAACACTGAAGCTTTCTTT. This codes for CASSSEEATVNTEAFF.

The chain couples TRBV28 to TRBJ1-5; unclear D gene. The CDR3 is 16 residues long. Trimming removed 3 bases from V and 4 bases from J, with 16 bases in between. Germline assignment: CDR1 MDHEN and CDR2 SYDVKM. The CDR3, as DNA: TGTGCCAGCAGTTTTACAGAAGAAGTTAGTAATCAGCCCCAGCATTTT. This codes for CASSFTEEVSNQPQHF. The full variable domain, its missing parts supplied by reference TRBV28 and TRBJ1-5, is DVKVTQSSRYLVKRTGEKVFLECVQDMDHENMFWYRQDPGLGLRLIYFSYDVKMKEKGDIPEGYSVSREKKERFSLILESASTNQTSMYLCASSFTEEVSNQPQHFGDGTRLSIL.

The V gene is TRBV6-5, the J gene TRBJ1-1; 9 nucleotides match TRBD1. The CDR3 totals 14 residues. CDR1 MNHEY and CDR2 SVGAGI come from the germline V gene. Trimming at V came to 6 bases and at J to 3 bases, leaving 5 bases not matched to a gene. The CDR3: CASSYTGGDTEAFF. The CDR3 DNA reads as TGTGCCAGCAGCTATACAGGGGGCGACACTGAAGCTTTCTTT.

DNA of the CDR3: TGTGCCAGCAGCTTAGGGGGCACTTCTAACTATGGCTACACCTTC. Its protein is CASSLGGTSNYGYTF. The chain recombines TRBV7-9 with TRBJ1-2; weak D call: TRBD1 (5 bases). The V end was cut by 1 base, the J end by 0 bases, with 9 bases between. The V gene's germline CDR1 is SEHNR and CDR2 FQNEAQ (reference sequence). The CDR3 runs 15 residues.

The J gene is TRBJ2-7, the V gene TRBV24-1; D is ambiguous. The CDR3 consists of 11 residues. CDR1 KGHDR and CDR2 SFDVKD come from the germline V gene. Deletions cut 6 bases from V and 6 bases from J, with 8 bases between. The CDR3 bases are TGTGCCACCAGTCAAGGGTCCGAGCAGTACTTC. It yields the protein CATSQGSEQYF.

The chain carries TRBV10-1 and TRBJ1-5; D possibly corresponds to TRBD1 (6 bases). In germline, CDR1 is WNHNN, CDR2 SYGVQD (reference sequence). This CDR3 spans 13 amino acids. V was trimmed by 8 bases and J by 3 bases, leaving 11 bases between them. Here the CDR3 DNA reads TGCGCCAGCTTTGGACAGTTCAATCAGCCCCAGCATTTT. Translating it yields CASFGQFNQPQHF.

The CDR3 loop reads CASSGITGLSRGNPEAFF. The CDR3 DNA reads TGTGCCAGCAGCGGGATTACAGGACTATCAAGAGGAAACCCTGAAGCTTTCTTT. The J gene is TRBJ1-1, the V gene TRBV6-2 or TRBV6-3, with D maybe TRBD1 (5 bases). This CDR3 comprises 18 residues. CDR1 is MNHEY and CDR2 is SVGEGT in the germline V gene. Trimming left V 6 bases short and J 6 bases short, with 29 bases between.

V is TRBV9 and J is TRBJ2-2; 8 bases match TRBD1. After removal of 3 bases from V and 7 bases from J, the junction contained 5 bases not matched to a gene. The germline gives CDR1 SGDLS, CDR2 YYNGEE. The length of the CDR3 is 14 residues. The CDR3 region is CASSADRAVGELFF. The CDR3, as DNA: TGTGCCAGCAGCGCGGACAGGGCGGTCGGGGAGCTGTTTTTT. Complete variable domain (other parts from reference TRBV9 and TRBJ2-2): DSGVTQTPKHLITATGQRVTLRCSPRSGDLSVYWYQQSLDQGLQFLIQYYNGEERAKGNILERFSAQQFPDLHSELNLSSLELGDSALYFCASSADRAVGELFFGEGSRLTVL.

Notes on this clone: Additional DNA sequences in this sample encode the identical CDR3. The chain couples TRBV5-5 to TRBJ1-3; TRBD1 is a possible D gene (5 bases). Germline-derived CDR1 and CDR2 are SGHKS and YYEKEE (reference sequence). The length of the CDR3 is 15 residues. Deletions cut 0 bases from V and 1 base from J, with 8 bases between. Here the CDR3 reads CASSLVPGSGNTIYF. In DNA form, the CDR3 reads TGTGCCAGCAGCTTGGTGCCAGGGTCTGGAAACACCATATATTTT. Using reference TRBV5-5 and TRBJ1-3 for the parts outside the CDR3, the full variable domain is DAGVTQSPTHLIKTRGQQVTLRCSPISGHKSVSWYQQVLGQGPQFIFQYYEKEERGRGNFPDRFSARQFPNYSSELNVNALLLGDSALYLCASSLVPGSGNTIYFGEGSWLTVV.

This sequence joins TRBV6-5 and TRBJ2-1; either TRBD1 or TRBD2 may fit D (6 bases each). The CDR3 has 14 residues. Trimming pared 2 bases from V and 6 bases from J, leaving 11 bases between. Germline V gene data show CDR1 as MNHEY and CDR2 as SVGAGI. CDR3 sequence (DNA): TGTGCCAGCAGTTACCCGGGGGCGGGCAATGAGCAGTTCTTC. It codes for CASSYPGAGNEQFF.

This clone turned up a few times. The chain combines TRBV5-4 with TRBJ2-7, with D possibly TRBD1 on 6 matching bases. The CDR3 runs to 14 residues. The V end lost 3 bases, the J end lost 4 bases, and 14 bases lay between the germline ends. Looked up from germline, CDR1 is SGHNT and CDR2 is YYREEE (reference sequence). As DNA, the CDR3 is TGTGCCAGCAGCTCCCAGGGACAACGATACGAGCAGTACTTC. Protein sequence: CASSSQGQRYEQYF.

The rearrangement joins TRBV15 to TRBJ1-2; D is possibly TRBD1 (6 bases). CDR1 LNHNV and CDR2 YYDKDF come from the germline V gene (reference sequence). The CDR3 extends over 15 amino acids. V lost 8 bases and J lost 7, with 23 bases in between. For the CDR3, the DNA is TGTGCCACCCGGGAGTTGGGGGCTACGATTGGTGGCTACACCTTC. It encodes CATRELGATIGGYTF.

CDR3 bases: TGTGCCAGCAGCGTGCTTAGGGGGGTGAACACTGAAGCTTTCTTT. The encoded protein is CASSVLRGVNTEAFF. The chain carries TRBV3-1 (or the pseudogene TRBV3-2) and TRBJ1-1; D might be TRBD1 (6 bases). This CDR3 region has 15 residues. The germline V gene encodes CDR1 LGHDT and CDR2 YNNKEL (reference sequence). With 5 bases removed from V and 0 bases from J, the gap between germline ends came to 13 bases.

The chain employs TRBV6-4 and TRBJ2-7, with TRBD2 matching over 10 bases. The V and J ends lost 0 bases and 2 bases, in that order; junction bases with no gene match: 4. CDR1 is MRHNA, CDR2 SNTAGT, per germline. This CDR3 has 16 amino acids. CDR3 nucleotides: TGTGCCAGCAGTGACTCGCAGCGGGGGGGCCCCTACGAGCAGTACTTC. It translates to CASSDSQRGGPYEQYF.

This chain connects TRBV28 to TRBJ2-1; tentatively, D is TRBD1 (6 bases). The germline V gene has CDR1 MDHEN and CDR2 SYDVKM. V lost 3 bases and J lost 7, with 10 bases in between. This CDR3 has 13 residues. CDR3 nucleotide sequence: TGTGCCAGCAGTTTGACGGACAGTAATGAGCAGTTCTTC. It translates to CASSLTDSNEQFF.

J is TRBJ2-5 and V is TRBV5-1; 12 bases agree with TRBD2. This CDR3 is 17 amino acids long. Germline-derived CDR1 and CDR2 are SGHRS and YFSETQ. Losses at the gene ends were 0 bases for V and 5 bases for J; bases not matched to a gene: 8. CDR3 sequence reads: CASSLEPSGGVPETQYF. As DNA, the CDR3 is TGCGCCAGCAGCTTGGAGCCTAGCGGGGGGGTGCCCGAGACCCAGTACTTC. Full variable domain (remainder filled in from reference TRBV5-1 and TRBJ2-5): KAGVTQTPRYLIKTRGQQVTLSCSPISGHRSVSWYQQTPGQGLQFLFEYFSETQRNKGNFPGRFSGRQFSNSRSEMNVSTLELGDSALYLCASSLEPSGGVPETQYFGPGTRLLVL.

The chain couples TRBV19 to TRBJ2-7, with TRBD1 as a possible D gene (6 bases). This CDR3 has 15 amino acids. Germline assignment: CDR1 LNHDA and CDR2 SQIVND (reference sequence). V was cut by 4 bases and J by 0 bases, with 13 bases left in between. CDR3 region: CASSTKQGSSYEQYF. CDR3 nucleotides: TGTGCCAGTAGTACTAAACAGGGATCCTCCTACGAGCAGTACTTC.

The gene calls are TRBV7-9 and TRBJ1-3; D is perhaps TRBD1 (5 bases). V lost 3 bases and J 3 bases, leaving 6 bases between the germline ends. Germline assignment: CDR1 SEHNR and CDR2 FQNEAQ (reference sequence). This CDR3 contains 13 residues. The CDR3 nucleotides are TGTGCCAGCAGCTTGGGGGATGGAAACACCATATATTTT. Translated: CASSLGDGNTIYF.

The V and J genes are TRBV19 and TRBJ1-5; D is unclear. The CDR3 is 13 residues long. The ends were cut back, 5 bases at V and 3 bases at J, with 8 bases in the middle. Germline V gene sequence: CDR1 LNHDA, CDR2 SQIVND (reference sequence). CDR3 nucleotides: TGTGCCAGTAGTGTCAACAACAATCAGCCCCAGCATTTT. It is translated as CASSVNNNQPQHF.

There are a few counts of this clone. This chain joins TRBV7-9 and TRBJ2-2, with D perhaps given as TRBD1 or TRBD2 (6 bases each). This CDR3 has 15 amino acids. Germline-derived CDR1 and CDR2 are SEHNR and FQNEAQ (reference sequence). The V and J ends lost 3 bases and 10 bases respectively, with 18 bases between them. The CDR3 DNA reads TGTGCCAGCAGCTTGATAGGGGGGCGATCTTTGGAGCTGTTTTTT. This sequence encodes CASSLIGGRSLELFF.

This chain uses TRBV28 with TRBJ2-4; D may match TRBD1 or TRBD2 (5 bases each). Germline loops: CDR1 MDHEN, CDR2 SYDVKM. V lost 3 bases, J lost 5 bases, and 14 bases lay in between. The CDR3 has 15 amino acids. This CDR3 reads CASSFLGRGQNIQYF. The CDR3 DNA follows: TGTGCCAGCAGTTTTCTAGGACGGGGCCAAAACATTCAGTACTTC.

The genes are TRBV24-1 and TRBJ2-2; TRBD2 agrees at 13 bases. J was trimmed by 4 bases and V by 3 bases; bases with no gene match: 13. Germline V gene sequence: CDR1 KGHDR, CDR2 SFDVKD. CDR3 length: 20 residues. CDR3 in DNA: TGTGCCACCAGTGATACGACTAGCGGGGGGACCACCTCGAGCACCGGGGAGCTGTTTTTT. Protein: CATSDTTSGGTTSSTGELFF.

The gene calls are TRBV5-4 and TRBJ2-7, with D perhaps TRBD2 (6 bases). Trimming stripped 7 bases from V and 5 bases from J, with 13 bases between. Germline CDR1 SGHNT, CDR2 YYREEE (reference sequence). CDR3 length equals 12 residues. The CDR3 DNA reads TGTGCCAGCGGGGGGAGCAACGACGAGCAGTACTTC. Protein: CASGGSNDEQYF.